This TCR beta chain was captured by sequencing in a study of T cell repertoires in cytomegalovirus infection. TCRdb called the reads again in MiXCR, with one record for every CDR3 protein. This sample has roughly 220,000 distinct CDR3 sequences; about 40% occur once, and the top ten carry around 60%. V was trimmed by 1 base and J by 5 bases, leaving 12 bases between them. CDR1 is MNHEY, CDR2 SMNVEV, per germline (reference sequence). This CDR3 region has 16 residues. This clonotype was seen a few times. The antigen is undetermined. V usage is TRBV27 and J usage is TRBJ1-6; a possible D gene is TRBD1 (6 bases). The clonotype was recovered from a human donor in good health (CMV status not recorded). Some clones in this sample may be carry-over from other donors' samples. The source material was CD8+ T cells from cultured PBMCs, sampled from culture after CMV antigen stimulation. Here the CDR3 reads CASSLYSGADNSPLHF. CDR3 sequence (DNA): TGTGCCAGCAGTTTATATTCAGGGGCGGATAATTCACCCCTCCACTTT.